The 31 T cell receptor beta chains below all came from one sample that was sequenced in a study of CD8 T cells in ankylosing spondylitis. Overall study results and limits: Within ankylosing spondylitis blood, a TCR beta motif made up of eight highly homologous variants appeared to be characteristic.

These TCRs are of unknown antigen specificity. TCRdb independently ran MiXCR on the 5' RACE reads; one entry per CDR3 protein. The data contain hundreds of thousands of distinct CDR3 sequences, more than 25% of them singletons. Material: blood, either unsorted or a sorted T cell fraction (not recorded which). These receptors all stem from a male donor with ankylosing spondylitis.

This clonotype was counted only a few times. V is TRBV12-3 or TRBV12-4 and J is TRBJ1-1; possibly TRBD1 for D (5 bases). The V end was cut by 8 bases, the J end by 1 base, with 17 bases between. The CDR3 contains 15 residues. CDR3 nucleotide sequence: TGTGCCAGCGGCCTTGGGCAGGGACGGAACACTGAAGCTTTCTTT. As protein: CASGLGQGRNTEAFF.

V and J are TRBV5-1 and TRBJ1-3; 8 bases are shared with TRBD1. Losses at the gene ends were 4 bases for V and 0 bases for J; bases not matched to a gene: 9. The CDR3 runs 17 residues. Germline loops: CDR1 SGHRS, CDR2 YFSETQ. The DNA of the CDR3 is TGCGCCAGCAGCGCCCGGGACAGGACAAACTCTGGAAACACCATATATTTT. Translated, it gives CASSARDRTNSGNTIYF.

The genes are TRBV6-5 and TRBJ2-3; D possibly corresponds to TRBD2 (5 bases). V was pared by 2 bases and J by 2 bases, with 8 bases between. The germline V gene encodes CDR1 MNHEY and CDR2 SVGAGI. CDR3 length equals 14 residues. The CDR3 nucleotides read TGTGCCAGCAGTTACGGGGAGACCACAGATACGCAGTATTTT. Protein: CASSYGETTDTQYF.

This clonotype was counted between two and nine times. The V call is TRBV5-1, the J call TRBJ2-1; tentatively, D is TRBD1 or TRBD2 (5 bases each). The V end lost 7 bases, the J end lost 4 bases, and 15 bases lay between the germline ends. Germline CDR1 is SGHRS and CDR2 is YFSETQ. The CDR3 is made up of 14 amino acids. The CDR3 reads CASALGERYNEQFF. In DNA form, the CDR3 reads TGCGCCAGCGCCCTAGGGGAGCGATACAATGAGCAGTTCTTC.

This clonotype was recorded many times. The CDR3 bases are TGTGCCAGCAGCCCCTGGGGCGGGGAAGAGACCCAGTACTTC. It translates to CASSPWGGEETQYF. The V and J genes are TRBV7-2 and TRBJ2-5; possibly TRBD2 for D (6 bases). The V end lost 5 bases, the J end lost 3 bases, and 13 bases lay between the germline ends. There are 14 residues in the CDR3. Germline V lookup: CDR1 SGHTA, CDR2 FQGNSA. Looking up the rest from reference TRBV7-2 and TRBJ2-5 gives the full variable domain: GAGVSQSPSNKVTEKGKDVELRCDPISGHTALYWYRQSLGQGLEFLIYFQGNSAPDKSGLPSDRFSAERTGGSVSTLTIQRTQQEDSAVYLCASSPWGGEETQYFGPGTRLLVL.

This clonotype appeared many times. The chain links TRBV14 to TRBJ2-3; D call uncertain. The CDR3 is 13 amino acids. V was shortened by 1 base and J by 6 bases, with 8 bases between the two germline ends. In germline, CDR1 is SGHDN, CDR2 FVKESK. The CDR3 region has the DNA TGTGCCAGCAGCCAAGTCCTGAGGGATACGCAGTATTTT. Translation gives CASSQVLRDTQYF.

This clonotype was detected only a few times. The chain recombines TRBV5-1 with TRBJ2-1; TRBD2 agrees at 14 bases. Trimming removed 4 bases from V and 8 bases from J; junction bases left unmatched: 8. This CDR3 has 16 amino acids. The germline V gene encodes CDR1 SGHRS and CDR2 YFSETQ. In DNA, the CDR3 is TGCGCCAGCAGCCCCGGGACTAGCGGGAGAATCTATGAGCAGTTCTTC. This gives the protein CASSPGTSGRIYEQFF.

The chain combines TRBV20-1 with TRBJ1-2, with D hard to call. This CDR3 region has 12 residues. V dropped 3 bases and J dropped 4 bases, with 9 bases sitting between them. CDR1 is DFQATT, CDR2 SNEGSKA, per germline (reference sequence). The CDR3 here is CSASIQTYGYTF. CDR3 bases: TGCAGTGCTAGTATTCAGACCTATGGCTACACCTTC.

This chain joins TRBV5-6 and TRBJ2-5; D uncertain. V lost 1 base and J 1 base, leaving 5 bases between the germline ends. This CDR3 comprises 13 residues. Germline assignment: CDR1 SGHDT and CDR2 YYEEEE. The CDR3 coding sequence is TGTGCCAGCAGCTTGCGATTCCAAGAGACCCAGTACTTC. Its translation is CASSLRFQETQYF.

This clonotype was picked up a small number of times. V and J are TRBV12-3 or TRBV12-4 and TRBJ2-3, with D unresolved. V lost 7 bases to trimming and J lost 4 bases, with 15 bases between them. This CDR3 is 14 amino acids long. CDR3 DNA: TGTGCCAGCACCCAAGGTTACAGTTCAGATACGCAGTATTTT. Translated: CASTQGYSSDTQYF.

The V gene is TRBV3-1, the J gene TRBJ1-2; 7 bases agree with TRBD1. The CDR3 contains 14 residues. After removal of 3 bases from V and 8 bases from J, the junction contained 9 bases not matched to a gene. CDR1 is LGHDT, CDR2 YNNKEL, per germline (reference sequence). The CDR3 nucleotides are TGTGCCAGCAGCCAGCTAGGGGACAGAGGCGGCTACACCTTC. Translating it yields CASSQLGDRGGYTF.

The genes are TRBV2 and TRBJ2-2; the match to TRBD1 covers 8 bases. The V and J ends lost 8 bases and 8 bases, in that order; junction bases with no gene match: 10. The CDR3 covers 14 residues. Germline-derived CDR1 and CDR2 are SNHLY and FYNNEI. This CDR3 is CASQDRGGGGELFF. The CDR3 nucleotides are TGTGCCAGCCAAGACAGGGGCGGAGGGGGGGAGCTGTTTTTT.

There are a few counts of this clonotype. DNA for the CDR3: TGCAGTGCTCCCTGGAGGGACACCGGGGAGCTGTTTTTT. Its protein is CSAPWRDTGELFF. V gene TRBV20-1 combines with J gene TRBJ2-2, with a weak D call TRBD2 (6 bases). Trimming cost V 5 bases and J 3 bases, with 10 bases left between them. CDR1 is DFQATT and CDR2 is SNEGSKA in the germline V gene (reference sequence). This CDR3 spans 13 amino acids.

The chain carries TRBV18 and TRBJ1-5; D may be TRBD1 (6 bases). Germline CDR1 KGHSH, CDR2 LQKENI. The CDR3 extends over 15 amino acids. V lost 5 bases, J lost 4 bases, and 15 bases lay in between. The CDR3 region has the DNA TGTGCCAGCTCAGCCCAAGGGGGAGCGAATCAGCCCCAGCATTTT. Residues: CASSAQGGANQPQHF.

This clonotype has ten or more counts. The chain recombines TRBV5-1 with TRBJ2-7; 7 nucleotides match TRBD1. CDR1 is SGHRS and CDR2 is YFSETQ in the germline V gene. V dropped 2 bases and J dropped 4; count of bases not matched to a gene: 6. This CDR3 contains 14 residues. CDR3 amino acids: CASSFGTDDYEQYV. For the CDR3, the DNA is TGCGCCAGCAGCTTTGGGACAGACGATTACGAGCAGTACGTC.

The rearrangement uses TRBV20-1 and TRBJ2-2, with TRBD1 matching 10 bases. The CDR3 extends over 13 amino acids. CDR1 is DFQATT and CDR2 is SNEGSKA in the germline V gene (reference sequence). The CDR3 coding sequence is TGCACGTCCGGGACAGGGGACACCGGGGAGCTGTTTTTT. Translated: CTSGTGDTGELFF.

This clonotype has just a few counts. V and J are TRBV12-3 or TRBV12-4 and TRBJ2-1; unclear D gene. V was pared by 6 bases and J by 2 bases, with 11 bases between. The length of the CDR3 is 14 residues. As DNA, the CDR3 is TGTGCCAGCAGACTTACCGGTACCTACAATGAGCAGTTCTTC. Translation: CASRLTGTYNEQFF.

This clonotype was seen only a few times. This chain connects TRBV12-3 or TRBV12-4 to TRBJ1-1; D gene uncertain. The V and J ends lost 1 base and 2 bases respectively, with 11 bases between them. The CDR3 sequence is 15 residues long. CDR3 DNA sequence: TGTGCCAGCAGTTTAGTACTGACAAGAAACACTGAAGCTTTCTTT. It translates to CASSLVLTRNTEAFF.

This clonotype turned up a few times. The chain is built from TRBV20-1 and TRBJ1-1; D remains ambiguous. The CDR3 sequence is 11 residues long. The germline V and J ends were trimmed by 6 bases and 8 bases, with 13 bases remaining between them. Germline lookup yields CDR1 DFQATT and CDR2 SNEGSKA (reference sequence). CDR3 in amino acids: CSASSSREAFF. The CDR3 coding sequence is TGCAGTGCCAGCTCCTCGCGGGAAGCTTTCTTT.

This sequence joins TRBV28 and TRBJ1-1, with D tentatively TRBD1 (5 bases). CDR1 is MDHEN, CDR2 SYDVKM, per germline. V lost 5 bases to trimming and J lost 6 bases, with 19 bases between them. This CDR3 region has 15 residues. The CDR3 DNA sequence: TGTGCCAGCAGTCACCCGACAGTCGGAAACCCTGAAGCTTTCTTT. It encodes CASSHPTVGNPEAFF.

The chain combines TRBV7-6 with TRBJ2-7; D remains unclear. The germline gives CDR1 SGHVS, CDR2 FNYEAQ. The V end lost 1 base, the J end lost 7 bases, and 11 bases lay between the germline ends. The CDR3 is 13 residues long. In nucleotides, the CDR3 is TGTGCCAGCAGCTTAGGTTTAGGGCGGGAGCAGTACTTC. This codes for CASSLGLGREQYF.

This clonotype was observed a few times. V usage is TRBV7-9 and J usage is TRBJ1-4; no clear D. This CDR3 spans 14 amino acids. Per the germline V gene, CDR1 is SEHNR and CDR2 is FQNEAQ (reference sequence). Trimming removed 1 base at V and 14 bases at J, with 17 bases between. The chain's CDR3 is CASSLGGVGSWLFF. CDR3 sequence (DNA): TGTGCCAGCAGCTTAGGGGGAGTGGGATCATGGCTGTTTTTT.

V gene TRBV20-1 combines with J gene TRBJ1-4; D may be TRBD1 (6 bases). Trimming pared 7 bases from V and 2 bases from J, leaving 20 bases between. The CDR3 loop spans 16 amino acids. Germline V lookup: CDR1 DFQATT, CDR2 SNEGSKA (reference sequence). The CDR3 nucleotides are TGCAGTGTCACTAAACAGGGAATAGTGACTAATGAAAAACTGTTTTTT. Its protein product is CSVTKQGIVTNEKLFF.

DNA for the CDR3: TGTGCCAGCAGCACCCGACTAGCGGGAGAACCCAATGAGCAGTTCTTC. Translation gives CASSTRLAGEPNEQFF. The chain has TRBV11-3 and TRBJ2-1; 12 positions match TRBD2. Per germline, CDR1 SGHNT and CDR2 YENEEA. The ends lost 5 bases at V and 6 bases at J; junction bases unmatched: 8. The CDR3 is 16 residues long. Together with reference TRBV11-3 and TRBJ2-1, the CDR3 gives the full variable domain: EAGVVQSPRYKIIEKKQPVAFWCNPISGHNTLYWYLQNLGQGPELLIRYENEEAVDDSQLPKDRFSAERLKGVDSTLKIQPAELGDSAVYLCASSTRLAGEPNEQFFGPGTRLTVL.

This chain connects TRBV12-3 or TRBV12-4 to TRBJ1-6; tentative D call: TRBD1 (6 bases). The V end was cut by 2 bases, the J end by 10 bases, with 15 bases between. This CDR3 is built from 15 residues. The CDR3 DNA sequence: TGTGCCAGCAGTTTATTGGGGGGCCGAAGATCACCCCTCCACTTT. The encoded protein is CASSLLGGRRSPLHF.

The V and J genes are TRBV20-1 and TRBJ1-5, with D tentatively TRBD1 (6 bases). Germline CDR1 and CDR2: DFQATT and SNEGSKA (reference sequence). The CDR3 extends over 14 amino acids. V dropped 4 bases and J dropped 2 bases, with 12 bases sitting between them. The CDR3 region is CSAIGGWGNQPQHF. The CDR3 region has the DNA TGCAGTGCTATAGGGGGATGGGGCAATCAGCCCCAGCATTTT.

The chain has TRBV5-1 and TRBJ2-2; 13 bases are a match to TRBD2. This CDR3 is built from 16 residues. Germline trimming cut 4 bases from V and 3 bases from J; bases unmatched to any gene: 3. Germline values: CDR1 SGHRS, CDR2 YFSETQ. CDR3 sequence reads: CASSGTSGTYTGELFF. The CDR3 DNA reads TGCGCCAGCAGCGGGACTAGCGGGACCTACACCGGGGAGCTGTTTTTT.

This clonotype was seen a few times. The V gene is TRBV5-6, the J gene TRBJ2-1, with 7 bases aligning to TRBD1. Germline CDR1 is SGHDT and CDR2 is YYEEEE. The CDR3 sequence is 15 residues long. After removal of 6 bases from V and 0 bases from J, the junction contained 6 bases not matched to a gene. CDR3 bases: TGTGCCAGCACTGGGGACAGCTACTCCTACAATGAGCAGTTCTTC. Translating it yields CASTGDSYSYNEQFF.

J is TRBJ1-2 and V is TRBV20-1, with D maybe TRBD1 (5 bases). The CDR3 extends over 13 amino acids. The V and J ends lost 6 bases and 8 bases respectively, with 19 bases between them. CDR1 DFQATT and CDR2 SNEGSKA come from the germline V gene (reference sequence). Here the CDR3 DNA reads TGCAGTGCGCCTTCCGGGACCCAGGGCGGCTACACCTTC. Amino acids: CSAPSGTQGGYTF.

The chain links TRBV12-3 or TRBV12-4 to TRBJ1-2, with D possibly being TRBD1 (6 bases). Deletions cut 7 bases from V and 6 bases from J, with 15 bases between. The CDR3 sequence is 13 residues long. The CDR3 nucleotides read TGTGCCAGCACCGTATGGGGGCAGGATGGCTACACCTTC. Translated, it gives CASTVWGQDGYTF.

This rearrangement joins TRBV7-9 to TRBJ2-4; perhaps TRBD2 as D (5 bases). The CDR3 runs 14 residues. The V gene lost 2 bases and the J gene lost 5 bases, with 10 bases spanning the gap. CDR1 and CDR2 from the germline V gene are SEHNR and FQNEAQ (reference sequence). The CDR3 nucleotides read TGTGCCAGCAGCTTAACCAGCGGAGAAAACATTCAGTACTTC. Translated, it gives CASSLTSGENIQYF.